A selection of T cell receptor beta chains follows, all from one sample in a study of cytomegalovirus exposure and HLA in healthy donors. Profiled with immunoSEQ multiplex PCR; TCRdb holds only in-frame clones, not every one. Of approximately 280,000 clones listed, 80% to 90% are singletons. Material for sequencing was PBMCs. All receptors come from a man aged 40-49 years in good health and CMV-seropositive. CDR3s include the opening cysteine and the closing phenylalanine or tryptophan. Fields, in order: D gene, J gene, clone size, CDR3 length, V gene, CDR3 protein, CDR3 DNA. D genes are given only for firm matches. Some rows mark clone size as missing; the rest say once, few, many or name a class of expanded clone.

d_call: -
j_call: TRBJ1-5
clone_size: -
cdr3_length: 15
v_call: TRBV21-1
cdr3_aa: CARHGGILSNQPQHF
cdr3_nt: TGTGCCAGACACGGGGGGATCCTTAGCAATCAGCCCCAGCATTTT

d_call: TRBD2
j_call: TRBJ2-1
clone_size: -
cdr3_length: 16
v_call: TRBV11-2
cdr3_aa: CASSLGTSGANNEQFF
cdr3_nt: TGTGCCAGCAGCTTAGGGACTAGCGGGGCGAACAATGAGCAGTTCTTC

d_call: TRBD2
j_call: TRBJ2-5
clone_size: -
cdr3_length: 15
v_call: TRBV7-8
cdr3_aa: CASRGGLAGTETQYF
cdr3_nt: TGTGCCAGCAGGGGGGGACTAGCGGGAACTGAGACCCAGTACTTC

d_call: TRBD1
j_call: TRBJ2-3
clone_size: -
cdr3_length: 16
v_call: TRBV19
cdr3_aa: CASSTLRTGQRDTQYF
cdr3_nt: TGTGCCAGTAGTACCCTTCGGACAGGGCAGAGAGATACGCAGTATTTT

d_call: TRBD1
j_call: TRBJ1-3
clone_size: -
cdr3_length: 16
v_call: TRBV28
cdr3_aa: CASSWDSASSGNTIYF
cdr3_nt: TGTGCCAGCAGTTGGGACAGCGCCAGCTCTGGAAACACCATATATTTT

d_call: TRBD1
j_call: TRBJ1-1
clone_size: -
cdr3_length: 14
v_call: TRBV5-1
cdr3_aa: CASSTTGANTEAFF
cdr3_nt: TGCGCCAGCAGCACGACAGGGGCGAACACTGAAGCTTTCTTT

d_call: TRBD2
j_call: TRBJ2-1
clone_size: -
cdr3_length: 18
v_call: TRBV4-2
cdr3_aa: CASSQIYPGTSGNNEQFF
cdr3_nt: TGTGCCAGCAGCCAAATTTACCCTGGGACTAGCGGGAACAATGAGCAGTTCTTC

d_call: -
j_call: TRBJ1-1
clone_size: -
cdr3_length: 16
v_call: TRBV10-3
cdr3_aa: CAISESEVQLNTEAFF
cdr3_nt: TGTGCCATCAGTGAGTCGGAGGTACAGTTGAACACTGAAGCTTTCTTT

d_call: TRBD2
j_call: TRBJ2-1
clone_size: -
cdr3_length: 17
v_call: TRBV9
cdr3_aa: CASSAKTSGEKYNEQFF
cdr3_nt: TGTGCCAGCAGCGCGAAAACTAGCGGGGAAAAGTACAATGAGCAGTTCTTC

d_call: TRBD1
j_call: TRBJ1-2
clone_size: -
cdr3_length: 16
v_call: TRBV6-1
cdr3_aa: CASSENSGTGDYGYTF
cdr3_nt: TGTGCCAGCAGTGAGAACTCTGGTACAGGGGACTATGGCTACACCTTC

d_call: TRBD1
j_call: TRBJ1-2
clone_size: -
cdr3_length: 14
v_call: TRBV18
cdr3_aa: CASSTGQGIYGYTF
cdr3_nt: TGTGCCAGCTCAACAGGACAGGGGATATATGGCTACACCTTC

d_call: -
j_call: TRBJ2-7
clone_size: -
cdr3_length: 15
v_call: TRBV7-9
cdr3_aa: CASSLVPPLAPEQYF
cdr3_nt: TGTGCCAGCAGCTTAGTTCCCCCACTAGCACCCGAGCAGTACTTC

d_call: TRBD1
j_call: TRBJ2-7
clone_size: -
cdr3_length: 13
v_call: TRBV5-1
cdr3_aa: CASSSGTGAEQYF
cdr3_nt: TGCGCCAGCAGCTCCGGGACAGGGGCCGAGCAGTACTTC

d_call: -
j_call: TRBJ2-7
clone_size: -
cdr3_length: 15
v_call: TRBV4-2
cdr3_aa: CASSQQGGGLYEQYF
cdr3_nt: TGTGCCAGCAGCCAACAAGGGGGGGGGCTCTACGAGCAGTACTTC

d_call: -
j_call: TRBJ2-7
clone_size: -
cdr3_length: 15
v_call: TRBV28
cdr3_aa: CASSYKPGQLYEQYF
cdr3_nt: TGTGCCAGCAGTTACAAACCGGGTCAGCTTTACGAGCAGTACTTC

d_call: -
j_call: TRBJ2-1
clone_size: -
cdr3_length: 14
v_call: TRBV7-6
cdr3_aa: CASSLEGGGVGQFF
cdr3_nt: TGTGCCAGCAGCTTAGAGGGAGGGGGGGTGGGGCAGTTCTTC

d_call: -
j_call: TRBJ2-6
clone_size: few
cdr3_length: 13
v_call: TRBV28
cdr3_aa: CASLTSGANVLTF
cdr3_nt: TGTGCCAGCCTAACCTCTGGGGCCAACGTCCTGACTTTC

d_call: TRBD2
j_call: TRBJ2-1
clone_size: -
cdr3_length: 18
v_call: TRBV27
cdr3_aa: CASSFRPGLAGGENEQFF
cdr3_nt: TGTGCCAGCAGTTTCCGACCGGGACTAGCGGGAGGGGAGAATGAGCAGTTCTTC

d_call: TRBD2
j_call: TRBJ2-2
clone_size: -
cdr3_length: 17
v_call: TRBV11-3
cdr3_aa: CASSLDRAAGVAGELFF
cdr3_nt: TGTGCCAGCAGCTTAGATCGGGCAGCGGGAGTTGCCGGGGAGCTGTTTTTT

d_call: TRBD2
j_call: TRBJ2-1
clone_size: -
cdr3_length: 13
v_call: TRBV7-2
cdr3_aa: CASRGLASHEQFF
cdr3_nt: TGTGCCAGCAGGGGACTAGCGAGCCATGAGCAGTTCTTC

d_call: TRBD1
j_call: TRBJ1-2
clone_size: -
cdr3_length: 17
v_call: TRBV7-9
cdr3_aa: CSSSLTPGTGEHYGYTF
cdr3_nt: TGTTCCAGCAGCTTAACTCCCGGGACAGGGGAGCACTATGGCTACACCTTC

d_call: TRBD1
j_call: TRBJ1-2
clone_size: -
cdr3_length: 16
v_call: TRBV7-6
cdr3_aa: CASSIAEDRGEGGYTF
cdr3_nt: TGTGCCAGCAGCATCGCCGAGGACAGGGGAGAGGGGGGCTACACCTTC

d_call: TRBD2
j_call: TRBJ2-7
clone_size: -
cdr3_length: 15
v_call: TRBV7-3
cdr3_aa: CASSLSPAGGGEQYF
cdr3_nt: TGTGCCAGCAGCTTATCCCCAGCGGGAGGAGGAGAGCAGTACTTC

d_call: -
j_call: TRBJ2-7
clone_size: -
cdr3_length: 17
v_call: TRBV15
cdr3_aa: CATSRDWATGRSYEQYF
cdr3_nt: TGTGCCACCAGCAGAGATTGGGCGACAGGACGCTCCTACGAGCAGTACTTC

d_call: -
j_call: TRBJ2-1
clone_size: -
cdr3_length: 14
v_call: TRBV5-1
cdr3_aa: CASSLDSQNNEQFF
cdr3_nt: TGCGCCAGCAGCTTGGACAGCCAAAACAATGAGCAGTTCTTC

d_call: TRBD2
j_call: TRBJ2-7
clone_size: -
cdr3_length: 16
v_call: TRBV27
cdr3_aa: CASSSPLTGRFYEQYF
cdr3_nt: TGTGCCAGCAGTTCCCCCCTAACCGGGAGGTTTTACGAGCAGTACTTC

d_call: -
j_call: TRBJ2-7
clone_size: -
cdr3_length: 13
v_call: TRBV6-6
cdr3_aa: CASSRTRSYEQYF
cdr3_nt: TGTGCCAGCAGTAGGACTCGCTCCTACGAGCAGTACTTC

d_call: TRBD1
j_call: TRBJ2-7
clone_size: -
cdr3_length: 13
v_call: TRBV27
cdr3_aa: CASSADRDHEQYF
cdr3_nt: TGTGCCAGCTCAGCGGACAGGGACCACGAGCAGTACTTC

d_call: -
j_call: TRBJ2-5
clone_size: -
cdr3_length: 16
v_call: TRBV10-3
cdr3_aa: CAISEGGSGHQETQYF
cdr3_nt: TGTGCCATCAGTGAAGGTGGTAGCGGCCACCAAGAGACCCAGTACTTC

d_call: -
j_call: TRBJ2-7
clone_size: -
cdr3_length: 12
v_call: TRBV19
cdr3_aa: CASSLGGYEQYF
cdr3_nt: TGTGCCAGTAGCCTAGGGGGTTACGAGCAGTACTTC

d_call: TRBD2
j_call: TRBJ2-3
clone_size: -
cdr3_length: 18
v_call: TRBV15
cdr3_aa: CATSRDLAGGPGTDTQYF
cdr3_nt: TGTGCCACCAGCAGAGACTTAGCGGGAGGGCCAGGCACAGATACGCAGTATTTT

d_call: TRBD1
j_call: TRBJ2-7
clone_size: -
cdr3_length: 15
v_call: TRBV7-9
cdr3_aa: CASSPGTGYHHEQYF
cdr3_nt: TGTGCCAGCAGCCCTGGGACAGGGTATCACCACGAGCAGTACTTC

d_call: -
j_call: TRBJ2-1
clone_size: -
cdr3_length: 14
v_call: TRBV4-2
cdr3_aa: CASSQAQLGNEQFF
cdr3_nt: TGTGCCAGCAGCCAAGCTCAGCTAGGCAATGAGCAGTTCTTC

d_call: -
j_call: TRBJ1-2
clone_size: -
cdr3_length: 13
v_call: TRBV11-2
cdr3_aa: CASSRPRGYGYTF
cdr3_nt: TGTGCCAGCAGCCGCCCCAGGGGCTATGGCTACACCTTC

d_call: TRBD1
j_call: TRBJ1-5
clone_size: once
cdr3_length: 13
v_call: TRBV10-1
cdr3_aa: CASKGASNQPQHF
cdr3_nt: TGCGCCAGCAAGGGGGCGAGCAATCAGCCCCAGCATTTT